This T cell receptor (beta chain) was obtained from a study of blood T cell repertoires in COVID-19. On the study more broadly: Samples taken during acute and convalescent COVID-19 were collected in the United States, Italy and Spain.

Here immunoSEQ multiplex PCR was the method, and the copy in TCRdb shows in-frame clones only, minus some. Altogether almost 35,000 clones are present, more than 75% being singletons, with the ten largest covering approximately 30%. Per the germline V gene, CDR1 is SEHNR and CDR2 is FQNEAQ (reference sequence). V lost 5 bases and J 11 bases, leaving 12 bases between the germline ends. The CDR3 extends over 11 amino acids. This clone was recorded a few times. Specimen: peripheral blood. The clonotype originates from a man at least 80 years old with acute or convalescent COVID-19. J is TRBJ1-1 and V is TRBV7-9; possible D gene TRBD1, 6 bases. CDR3 in DNA: TGTGCCAGCAGCCAGGGGATGCATGCTTTCTTT. Amino acids: CASSQGMHAFF.